The clone carrying this T cell receptor beta chain was counted ten times or more. Its specificity is not known. These data originate in a study of T cells after yellow fever vaccination. Overall study findings and caveats: There was a possibility that FACS-sorted repertoires contained abundant clonotypes contaminating from the bulk population. Once the booster was given, most primary-vaccination clones reappeared, at just over 95% for CD4 and more than 85% for CD8. The study found a weaker secondary response that peaked faster, day 5 versus 15.

TCRdb independently ran MiXCR on the 5' RACE reads; one entry per CDR3 protein. The sample contains some 350,000 distinct CDR3 sequences, 11% of which appear only once. The CDR3 is made up of 16 amino acids. From germline, CDR1 is SGHNT and CDR2 YYREEE (reference sequence). V lost 4 bases and J 1 base, leaving 17 bases between the germline ends. This TCR was sampled from a man aged 18 to 29 who received the YFV17D yellow fever vaccine. The chain employs TRBV5-4 and TRBJ1-1; D is undetermined. The source material was PBMCs, sampled on the day of the first yellow fever vaccination. The CDR3 nucleotides read TGTGCCAGCAGCGCTCCTCTACAGCAACGGAACACTGAAGCTTTCTTT. It encodes CASSAPLQQRNTEAFF.